The present T cell receptor beta chain was sequenced within a study of T cells after yellow fever vaccination (dated by TCRdb to between 2019 and 2020). A note on the overall study: Libraries from fractions with low cell numbers were prepared with the SMART-Seq v4 Ultra Low Input RNA kit. To follow T-cell clones before and after primary and booster YFV17D yellow fever vaccination, bulk TCR alpha and beta repertoires were sequenced over time. Two healthy male donors, one aged 18 to 29 and one aged 30 to 40 years, were included in the cohort. Bulk PBMC replicates and cell subsets were isolated from blood drawn at multiple timepoints before and after both primary and secondary immunization.

What the work shows at the level of the full study, not this receptor alone: Compared with the primary T-cell response, the secondary T-cell response was weaker but faster, peaking on day 5 rather than day 15. Computational filtering was needed because FACS-sorted repertoires could contain abundant contaminating clonotypes from the bulk population. A small share of clonotypes occurred in both CD4 and CD8 compartments, likely arising from convergent recombination. Only a couple of donors were included in the study, so the extent to which the findings can be generalized is limited. Most clones expanded after primary vaccination were re-detected after the booster (almost 98% of CD4 and about 88% of CD8), suggesting broad memory maintenance.

Taken from cysteine to phenylalanine, the CDR3 has 13 residues. Only the CDR3 region is kept as DNA, spanning 39 bases read in frame from base 1. CDR1 SGHVS and CDR2 FNYEAQ are derived from the germline V gene. Trimming leaves V shorter by 5 bases and J shorter by 5 bases, with the junction holding 4 bases beyond the gene matches. The run used an Illumina NovaSeq 6000. TCR cDNA was synthesized by 5'RACE template switching, through which a universal primer site and unique molecular identifiers were introduced. Priming for cDNA synthesis came from both the TCR alpha and TCR beta constant segments. Library amplification used two PCR steps, and the second PCR step added sample barcodes and sequencing adapters. Sequencing of the libraries was done on either Illumina HiSeq 2500 (2x100 bp) or NovaSeq (2x150 bp). The authors processed their data as follows. MIGEC was used to demultiplex reads and collapse the reads into UMI consensus sequences, and MiXCR was used for V(D)J alignment. Vaccine-responding clonotypes were defined with edgeR using replicate PBMC samples, requiring FDR below 0.01 and a log2 fold change above 5 up to day 15. Each bulk clonotype was labeled CD4 or CD8 based on which sequenced repertoire, CD4 or CD8, contained the clonotype at higher abundance. TCRdb trimmed the raw reads at Q25, called clones with MiXCR and kept productive beta chains. Records with the same CDR3 protein are collapsed into one entry carrying the most frequent genes and DNA. It is TCRdb's table, rather than the study itself, that gives the V and J calls and clone size. Counted in this sample were a few hundred thousand distinct CDR3 sequences; roughly 5% of them appeared once. The biggest ten clones account for around 3.3% of the sample.

This clonotype was counted between two and nine times. Its antigen has not been determined. Nothing much larger sits one base from this clone, and base qualities are not available. Sample treatment or condition, as interpreted from the label and publication: live attenuated yellow fever vaccine strain. A standard Ficoll-Paque protocol was used to isolate PBMCs from peripheral blood. Dynabeads CD4 and CD8 positive selection kits were used to isolate the CD4 and CD8 T-cell fractions. TriZol was used to extract RNA from bulk PBMCs, from CD4 and CD8 fractions, and from dextramer-positive and dextramer-negative fractions.

The material was CD4+ T cells sorted from PBMCs, obtained on the day of the yellow fever booster vaccination. This sequence originates from a young man who received the YFV17D yellow fever vaccine. This chain is built from TRBV7-6 and TRBJ2-5; 8 central bases correspond to TRBD2. The encoded CDR3 is CASSRRLAETQYF. The DNA reads as follows: TGTGCCAGCAGCCGACGACTAGCGGAGACCCAGTACTTC.